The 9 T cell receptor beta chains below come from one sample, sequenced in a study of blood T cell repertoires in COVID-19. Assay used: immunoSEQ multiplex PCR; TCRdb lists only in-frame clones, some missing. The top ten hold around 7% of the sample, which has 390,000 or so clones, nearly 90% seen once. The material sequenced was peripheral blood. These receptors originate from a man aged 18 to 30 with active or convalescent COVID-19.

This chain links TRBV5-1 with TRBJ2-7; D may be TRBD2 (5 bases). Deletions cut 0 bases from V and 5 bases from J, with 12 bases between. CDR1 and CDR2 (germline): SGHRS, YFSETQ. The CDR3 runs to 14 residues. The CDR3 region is CASSLGAAPNEQYF. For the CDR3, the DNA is TGCGCCAGCAGCTTGGGAGCGGCTCCTAACGAGCAGTACTTC.

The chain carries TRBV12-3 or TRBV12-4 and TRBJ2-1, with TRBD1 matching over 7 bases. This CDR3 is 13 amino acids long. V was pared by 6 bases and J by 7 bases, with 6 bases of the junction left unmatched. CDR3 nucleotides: TGTGCCAGCAGGCCCGACAGGGCTAATGAGCAGTTCTTC. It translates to CASRPDRANEQFF.

For the CDR3, the DNA is TGTGCCAGCAGCCAAGATATACTAGCGGGAGGCGAGCAGTACTTC. Its protein product is CASSQDILAGGEQYF. The chain carries TRBV14 and TRBJ2-7, with 12 bases fitting TRBD2. CDR3 size: 15 residues. Germline V gives CDR1 SGHDN, CDR2 FVKESK. V was clipped by 0 bases and J by 6 bases; unmatched bases: 3.

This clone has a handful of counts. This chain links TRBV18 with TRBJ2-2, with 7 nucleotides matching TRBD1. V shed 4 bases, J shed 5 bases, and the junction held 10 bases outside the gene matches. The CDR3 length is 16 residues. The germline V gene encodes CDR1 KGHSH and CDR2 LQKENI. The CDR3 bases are TGTGCCAGCTCACAGCAATGGGACAGAGAAACCGGGGAGCTGTTTTTT. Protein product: CASSQQWDRETGELFF.

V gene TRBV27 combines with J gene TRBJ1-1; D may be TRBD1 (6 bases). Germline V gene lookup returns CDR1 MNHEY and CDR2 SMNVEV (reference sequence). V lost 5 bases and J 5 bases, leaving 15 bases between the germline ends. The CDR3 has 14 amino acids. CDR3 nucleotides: TGTGCCAGCAGTATCGGGAGGGGGGTAACTGAAGCTTTCTTT. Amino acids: CASSIGRGVTEAFF.

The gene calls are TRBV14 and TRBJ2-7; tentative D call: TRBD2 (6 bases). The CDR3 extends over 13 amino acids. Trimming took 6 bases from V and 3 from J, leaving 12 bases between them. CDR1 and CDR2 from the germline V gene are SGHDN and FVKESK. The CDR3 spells CASRGRGSYEQYF. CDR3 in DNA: TGTGCCAGCAGGGGTCGGGGGAGCTACGAGCAGTACTTC.

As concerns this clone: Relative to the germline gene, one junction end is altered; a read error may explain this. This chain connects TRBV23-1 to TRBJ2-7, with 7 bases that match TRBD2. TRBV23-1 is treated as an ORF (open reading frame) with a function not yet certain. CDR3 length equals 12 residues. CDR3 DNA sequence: TGCGCCAGCAGTCAATCGTTGGCGGGAGAGGAGTTC. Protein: CASSQSLAGEEF.

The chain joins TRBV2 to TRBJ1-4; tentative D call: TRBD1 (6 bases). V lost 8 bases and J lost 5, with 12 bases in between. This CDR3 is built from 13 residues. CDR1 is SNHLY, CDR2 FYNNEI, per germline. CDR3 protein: CASHRDPNEKLFF. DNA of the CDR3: TGTGCCAGCCACAGGGATCCGAATGAAAAACTGTTTTTT.

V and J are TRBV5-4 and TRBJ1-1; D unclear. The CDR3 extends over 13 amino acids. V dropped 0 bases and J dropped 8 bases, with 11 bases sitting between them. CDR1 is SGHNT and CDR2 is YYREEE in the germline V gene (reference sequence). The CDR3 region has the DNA TGTGCCAGCAGCTTGGGTGTTGGGCTCGAAGCTTTCTTT. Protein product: CASSLGVGLEAFF.